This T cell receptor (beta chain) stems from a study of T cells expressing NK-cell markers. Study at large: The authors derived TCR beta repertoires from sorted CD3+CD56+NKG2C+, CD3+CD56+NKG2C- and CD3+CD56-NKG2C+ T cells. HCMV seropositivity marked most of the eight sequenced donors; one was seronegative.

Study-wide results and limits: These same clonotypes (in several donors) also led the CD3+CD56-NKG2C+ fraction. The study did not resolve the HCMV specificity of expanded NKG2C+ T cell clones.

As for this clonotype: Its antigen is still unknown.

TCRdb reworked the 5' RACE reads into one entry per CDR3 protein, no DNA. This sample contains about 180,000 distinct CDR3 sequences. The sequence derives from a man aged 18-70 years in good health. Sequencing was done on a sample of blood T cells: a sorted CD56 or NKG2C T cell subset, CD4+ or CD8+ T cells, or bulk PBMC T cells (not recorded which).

The CDR3 spells CASSPQGQGNSGANVLTF. The chain recombines TRBV4-2 with TRBJ2-6; TCRdb calls TRBD1, which cannot be checked without DNA. The CDR3 runs 18 residues. The V gene's germline CDR1 is LGHNA and CDR2 YNFKEQ.